These 25 T cell receptor beta chains were all obtained from the same sample, sequenced in a study of blood T cell repertoires in COVID-19 (TCRdb year 2020). The receptor library was made with the immunoSEQ multiplex PCR assay. Entries here come from immuneACCESS through TCRdb and include only in-frame sequences with V and J called. Some clones fail to appear in such tables; in the studies checked, an unresolved V gene covers under half of the shortfall, and the cause of the remainder is unknown. The sample table contains hundreds of thousands of clones; only one count was recorded for approximately 90% of them. The ten largest clones take up 3.5% to 4.5% of the sample. The sequenced sample was PBMCs or T cells enriched from blood (not recorded which). The source is a man aged 25 to 40 who had recovered from COVID-19.

The rearrangement joins TRBV27 to TRBJ2-1, with unresolved D. The CDR3 runs to 13 residues. Per the germline V gene, CDR1 is MNHEY and CDR2 is SMNVEV (reference sequence). Trimming cost V 3 bases and J 6 bases, with 9 bases left between them. CDR3 nucleotide sequence: TGTGCCAGCAGTTTGATTAGAGGCAATGAGCAGTTCTTC. Translation gives CASSLIRGNEQFF.

The rearrangement uses TRBV9 and TRBJ2-7; no definite D call. The CDR3 runs 16 residues. Germline V gene sequence: CDR1 SGDLS, CDR2 YYNGEE. The V end was cut by 2 bases, the J end by 2 bases, with 17 bases between. The CDR3 DNA is TGTGCCAGCAGCGTCCCCATTTGGATTCGGGCCTACGAGCAGTACTTC. Protein sequence: CASSVPIWIRAYEQYF.

The chain employs TRBV11-3 and TRBJ2-5, with TRBD1 identical over 9 bases. With V trimmed by 6 bases and J by 5 bases, 4 bases remained unmatched. CDR1 and CDR2 from the germline V gene are SGHNT and YENEEA. The CDR3 contains 13 residues. The CDR3 DNA sequence: TGTGCCAGCAGTTTCGGACAGGGGGAGACCCAGTACTTC. Translated, it gives CASSFGQGETQYF.

This clone came up once. The gene calls are TRBV18 and TRBJ2-5; 7 bases align to TRBD1. Germline V gene lookup returns CDR1 KGHSH and CDR2 LQKENI. There are 14 residues in the CDR3. V lost 4 bases, J lost 1 base, and 3 bases stayed unmatched. In nucleotides, the CDR3 is TGTGCCAGCTCACGGGACAGTACCCAAGAGACCCAGTACTTC. Translating gives CASSRDSTQETQYF.

The chain recombines TRBV15 with TRBJ1-5; a possible D gene is TRBD1 (6 bases). The CDR3 totals 13 residues. Germline lookup yields CDR1 LNHNV and CDR2 YYDKDF (reference sequence). V was clipped by 5 bases and J by 7 bases, with 12 bases between them. CDR3 residues: CATSGWTVQPQHF. The CDR3 nucleotides read TGTGCCACCAGCGGATGGACAGTGCAGCCCCAGCATTTT. Using reference TRBV15 and TRBJ1-5 for the parts outside the CDR3, the full variable domain is DAMVIQNPRYQVTQFGKPVTLSCSQTLNHNVMYWYQQKSSQAPKLLFHYYDKDFNNEADTPDNFQSRRPNTSFCFLDIRSPGLGDTAMYLCATSGWTVQPQHFGDGTRLSIL.

The rearrangement joins TRBV10-3 to TRBJ2-3, with 7 positions matching TRBD1. V dropped 4 bases and J dropped 1; count of bases not matched to a gene: 8. The V gene's germline CDR1 is ENHRY and CDR2 SYGVKD. This CDR3 spans 16 amino acids. The CDR3 DNA reads TGTGCCATCAGTGCTCCCCCCGGACAGGGCACAGATACGCAGTATTTT. This translates into CAISAPPGQGTDTQYF.

The V and J genes are TRBV18 and TRBJ2-2; unclear D gene. The germline gives CDR1 KGHSH, CDR2 LQKENI. The CDR3 length is 16 residues. Trimming took 3 bases from V and 4 from J, leaving 15 bases between them. The CDR3 coding sequence is TGTGCCAGCTCACCTTCTTCCCAGGTTCGCACCGGGGAGCTGTTTTTT. Amino acids: CASSPSSQVRTGELFF.

V is TRBV27 and J is TRBJ1-2; 7 bases match TRBD1. Germline assignment: CDR1 MNHEY and CDR2 SMNVEV (reference sequence). Germline trimming cut 6 bases from V and 4 bases from J; bases unmatched to any gene: 11. The CDR3 covers 15 residues. CDR3 bases: TGTGCCAGCAGCCGAGACGACCGGGACAGCTATGGCTACACCTTC. Protein sequence: CASSRDDRDSYGYTF.

V gene TRBV27 combines with J gene TRBJ1-4; the D is unclear. The V gene lost 6 bases and the J gene lost 3 bases, with 11 bases spanning the gap. The CDR3 runs to 14 residues. CDR1 is MNHEY and CDR2 is SMNVEV in the germline V gene (reference sequence). This CDR3 is CASSPGSPNEKLFF. The CDR3 DNA reads as TGTGCCAGCAGCCCCGGGTCACCTAATGAAAAACTGTTTTTT. The variable domain in full, completed from reference TRBV27 and TRBJ1-4, reads EAQVTQNPRYLITVTGKKLTVTCSQNMNHEYMSWYRQDPGLGLRQIYYSMNVEVTDKGDVPEGYKVSRKEKRNFPLILESPSPNQTSLYFCASSPGSPNEKLFFGSGTQLSVL.

This chain joins TRBV27 and TRBJ2-2, with a weak D call TRBD2 (7 bases). The ends were cut back, 5 bases at V and 2 bases at J, with 21 bases in the middle. The germline V gene has CDR1 MNHEY and CDR2 SMNVEV (reference sequence). The CDR3 has 18 amino acids. CDR3 amino acids: CASSLSLGGRRNTGELFF. The CDR3 nucleotides read TGTGCCAGCAGTCTGTCGTTGGGGGGGCGCCGCAACACCGGGGAGCTGTTTTTT.

The chain joins TRBV6-5 to TRBJ2-3; D is unresolved. Trimming removed 5 bases from V and 3 bases from J, with 9 bases in between. The CDR3 runs to 13 residues. The germline V gene has CDR1 MNHEY and CDR2 SVGAGI. The CDR3 region has the DNA TGTGCCAGCAGTACCGCCGGGACAGATACGCAGTATTTT. Translation gives CASSTAGTDTQYF.

The chain employs TRBV5-1 and TRBJ2-6; TRBD1 agrees at 8 bases. Germline V CDR1 and CDR2: SGHRS, YFSETQ. The ends lost 3 bases at V and 0 bases at J; junction bases unmatched: 11. This CDR3 is built from 19 residues. CDR3 in amino acids: CASSSPRQGSLSGANVLTF. The CDR3 bases are TGCGCCAGCAGCTCCCCTAGACAGGGGAGTCTCTCTGGGGCCAACGTCCTGACTTTC. Combining the CDR3 with reference TRBV5-1 and TRBJ2-6 gives the whole variable domain KAGVTQTPRYLIKTRGQQVTLSCSPISGHRSVSWYQQTPGQGLQFLFEYFSETQRNKGNFPGRFSGRQFSNSRSEMNVSTLELGDSALYLCASSSPRQGSLSGANVLTFGAGSRLTVL.

This chain links TRBV24-1 with TRBJ2-5; possible D gene TRBD1, 5 bases. With 0 bases removed from V and 5 bases from J, the gap between germline ends came to 15 bases. Looked up from germline, CDR1 is KGHDR and CDR2 is SFDVKD. The length of the CDR3 is 16 residues. This CDR3 is CATSDLQSGKQETQYF. For the CDR3, the DNA is TGTGCCACCAGTGATTTGCAATCAGGGAAGCAGGAGACCCAGTACTTC.

The count of this clone is one. CDR3 sequence: CASSWVLGGEQFF. The CDR3, as DNA: TGTGCCAGCAGCTGGGTCCTCGGGGGTGAGCAGTTCTTC. The J gene is TRBJ2-1, the V gene TRBV9; D is perhaps TRBD2 (6 bases). Germline assignment: CDR1 SGDLS and CDR2 YYNGEE. This CDR3 has 13 amino acids. The V end was cut by 4 bases, the J end by 9 bases, with 14 bases between.

This clone was picked up a small number of times. V usage is TRBV5-1 and J usage is TRBJ2-1, with 9 bases matching TRBD1. CDR1 and CDR2 (germline): SGHRS, YFSETQ. With 4 bases clipped from V and 2 bases from J, the junction kept 4 bases outside the gene matches. The CDR3 length is 15 residues. The CDR3 nucleotides are TGCGCCAGCAGCGGGGGACAGGGTACCTACAATGAGCAGTTCTTC. It codes for CASSGGQGTYNEQFF.

The gene calls are TRBV7-9 and TRBJ2-5; 7 nucleotides line up with TRBD1. The CDR3 totals 12 residues. Per the germline V gene, CDR1 is SEHNR and CDR2 is FQNEAQ (reference sequence). With 1 base clipped from V and 10 bases from J, the junction kept 3 bases outside the gene matches. CDR3 sequence reads: CASSLEQGNQYF. CDR3 DNA sequence: TGTGCCAGCAGCTTAGAACAGGGGAACCAGTACTTC.

The V gene is TRBV24-1, the J gene TRBJ1-4; D remains unclear. CDR1 is KGHDR, CDR2 SFDVKD, per germline. The length of the CDR3 is 15 residues. Deletions cut 4 bases from V and 7 bases from J, with 15 bases between. DNA of the CDR3: TGTGCCACCAGTGACTCGGCTCGGGGAGGTGAAAAACTGTTTTTT. Residues: CATSDSARGGEKLFF.

This sequence joins TRBV10-2 and TRBJ1-6; 9 bases agree with TRBD1. CDR3 length: 16 residues. The V gene end was trimmed by 3 bases and the J gene end by 8 bases; junction bases not matched to a gene: 8. Germline V gene data show CDR1 as WSHSY and CDR2 as SAAADI. The CDR3 nucleotides read TGCGCCAGCAGTGATACGGGACAGGGAGCCTATTCACCCCTCCACTTT. Translated, it gives CASSDTGQGAYSPLHF.

The gene calls are TRBV29-1 and TRBJ2-5, with 7 bases identical to TRBD1. The V segment lost 4 bases and the J segment 6 bases; nucleotides outside the gene matches: 14. The CDR3 has 15 residues. Germline V gene data show CDR1 as SQVTM and CDR2 as ANQGSEA. The CDR3 DNA is TGCAGCGTTGTGCTATGGGACAGCCCCAGGAAGACCCAGTACTTC. Its translation is CSVVLWDSPRKTQYF.

This chain links TRBV24-1 with TRBJ2-7; 7 bases align to TRBD1. The CDR3 extends over 13 amino acids. The trim removed 4 bases at V and 4 bases at J, leaving 3 bases unmatched. Germline V gene data show CDR1 as KGHDR and CDR2 as SFDVKD. The CDR3 nucleotides read TGTGCCACCAGTGAAACCAGGGGGTACGAGCAGTACTTC. Protein: CATSETRGYEQYF.

This chain connects TRBV5-6 to TRBJ1-2; 7 bases line up with TRBD1. The CDR3 loop spans 16 amino acids. Unmatched junction bases numbered 13, after V lost 3 bases and J lost 5 bases. Germline assignment: CDR1 SGHDT and CDR2 YYEEEE. CDR3 region: CASSSGQAPRTYGYTF. The DNA for the CDR3 is TGTGCCAGCAGCTCCGGACAGGCCCCTCGTACTTATGGCTACACCTTC.

The V and J genes are TRBV6-5 and TRBJ2-5; 10 nucleotides agree with TRBD2. This CDR3 comprises 15 residues. Germline-derived CDR1 and CDR2 are MNHEY and SVGAGI. V gave up 6 bases and J gave up 2 bases; unmatched junction bases: 6. The CDR3 nucleotides read TGTGCCAGCAGGATACTAGCGGGATATCAAGAGACCCAGTACTTC. It encodes CASRILAGYQETQYF.

This chain links TRBV5-6 with TRBJ1-1; D gene unclear. The CDR3 is 13 amino acids. CDR1 is SGHDT, CDR2 YYEEEE, per germline. V shed 0 bases and J shed 1 base, with 4 bases lying between them. The CDR3 region has the DNA TGTGCCAGCAGCTTGGCCCGGAACACTGAAGCTTTCTTT. This sequence encodes CASSLARNTEAFF.

The V and J genes are TRBV6-5 and TRBJ1-1, with D unclear. Germline V gives CDR1 MNHEY, CDR2 SVGAGI. CDR3 length: 13 residues. V lost 2 bases to trimming and J lost 7 bases, with 11 bases between them. The DNA of the CDR3 is TGTGCCAGCAGTTACGGGCAGAGACGTGAAGCTTTCTTT. This gives the protein CASSYGQRREAFF.

The chain combines TRBV27 with TRBJ2-2; 9 bases are a match to TRBD2. The germline V gene encodes CDR1 MNHEY and CDR2 SMNVEV (reference sequence). Losses at the gene ends were 2 bases for V and 3 bases for J; bases not matched to a gene: 4. The CDR3 runs 16 residues. The CDR3 sequence: CASSLAGGRYTGELFF. The CDR3 DNA follows: TGTGCCAGCAGTTTAGCGGGAGGGCGGTACACCGGGGAGCTGTTTTTT.